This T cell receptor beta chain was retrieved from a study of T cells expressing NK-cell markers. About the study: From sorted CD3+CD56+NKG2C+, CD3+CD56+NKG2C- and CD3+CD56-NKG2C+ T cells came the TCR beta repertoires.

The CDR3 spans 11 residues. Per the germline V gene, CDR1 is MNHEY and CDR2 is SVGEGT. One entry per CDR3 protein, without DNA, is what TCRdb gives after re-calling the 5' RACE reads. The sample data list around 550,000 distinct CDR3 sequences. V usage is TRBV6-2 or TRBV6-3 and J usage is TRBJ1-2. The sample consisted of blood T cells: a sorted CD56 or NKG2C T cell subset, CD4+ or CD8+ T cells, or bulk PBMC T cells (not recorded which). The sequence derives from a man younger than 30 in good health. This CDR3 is CASRSFYGYTF.